A single sample is the source of the 12 T cell receptor beta chains below, sequenced in a study of blood T cells in healthy people across ages. The second PCR ran about 7 to 12 cycles with a sample-barcoded 5' primer and J-beta primers. TCRdb reprocessed the 5' RACE reads via MiXCR and lists one record per CDR3 protein. The table records fewer than 1 million distinct CDR3 sequences, under 45% of them present only once. The sample comprised blood. The source of these receptors is a man aged 60 to 75 in good health.

This chain joins TRBV29-1 and TRBJ1-2; no clear D gene. Germline CDR1 SQVTM, CDR2 ANQGSEA. V was clipped by 1 base and J by 4 bases, with 13 bases between them. The CDR3 contains 14 residues. The CDR3 region is CSVEVAPPTYGYTF. In DNA, the CDR3 is TGCAGCGTTGAAGTTGCACCCCCGACCTATGGCTACACCTTC.

This clonotype appeared many times. The chain uses TRBV5-6 and TRBJ2-7; 8 nucleotides agree with TRBD1. CDR3 length: 14 amino acids. The V gene's germline CDR1 is SGHDT and CDR2 YYEEEE. With 4 bases clipped from V and 2 bases from J, the junction kept 5 bases outside the gene matches. As DNA, the CDR3 is TGTGCCAGCAGCACCGGGACAGGACCCTACGAGCAGTACTTC. Its protein product is CASSTGTGPYEQYF.

This clonotype was seen repeatedly, ten times or more. The DNA of the CDR3 is TGCGCCAGCAGTACAGGGTATGCCTACAATGAGCAGTTCTTC. Translation: CASSTGYAYNEQFF. This chain uses TRBV5-1 with TRBJ2-1; D is perhaps TRBD1 (6 bases). The ends were cut back, 5 bases at V and 2 bases at J, with 11 bases in the middle. The CDR3 loop spans 14 amino acids. Germline CDR1 is SGHRS and CDR2 is YFSETQ.

V gene TRBV5-6 combines with J gene TRBJ2-1; D uncertain. This CDR3 has 11 residues. Deletions cut 4 bases from V and 8 bases from J, with 7 bases between. Germline V CDR1 and CDR2: SGHDT, YYEEEE. The CDR3 region has the DNA TGTGCCAGCAGCCGGATGGATGAGCAGTTCTTC. Encoded protein: CASSRMDEQFF.

The genes are TRBV20-1 and TRBJ2-7, with D tentatively TRBD1 or TRBD2 (5 bases each). This CDR3 is 12 amino acids long. Per germline, CDR1 DFQATT and CDR2 SNEGSKA (reference sequence). V was cut by 1 base and J by 5 bases, with 9 bases left in between. Written as DNA, the CDR3 is TGCAGTGCTAGAGGGGACGCCCACGAGCAGTACTTC. This sequence encodes CSARGDAHEQYF.

This clonotype was seen more than once but under ten times. V gene TRBV7-2 combines with J gene TRBJ2-1; TRBD2 matches at 8 bases. The CDR3 has 18 residues. The ends lost 5 bases at V and 0 bases at J; junction bases unmatched: 12. Per the germline V gene, CDR1 is SGHTA and CDR2 is FQGNSA. CDR3 region: CASSPWGAGGSSYNEQFF. The CDR3 DNA is TGTGCCAGCAGCCCCTGGGGGGCGGGGGGCAGCTCCTACAATGAGCAGTTCTTC.

The chain employs TRBV18 and TRBJ2-3; 8 bases match TRBD1. Trimming at V came to 6 bases and at J to 4 bases, leaving 12 bases not matched to a gene. The CDR3 has 16 residues. CDR1 and CDR2 from the germline V gene are KGHSH and LQKENI. This CDR3 is CASSPLAGGGSDTQYF. In nucleotides, the CDR3 is TGTGCCAGCTCTCCGTTGGCAGGGGGCGGTTCAGATACGCAGTATTTT.

This rearrangement joins TRBV10-3 to TRBJ2-2; D ambiguous. This CDR3 comprises 14 residues. The V and J ends lost 7 bases and 5 bases respectively, with 14 bases between them. Germline CDR1 and CDR2: ENHRY and SYGVKD. Here the CDR3 DNA reads TGTGCCATCAAGCCCGGCCCTGGAACCGGGGAGCTGTTTTTT. Its protein is CAIKPGPGTGELFF.

This clonotype was counted a few times. The chain is built from TRBV5-1 and TRBJ2-7; 9 nucleotides agree with TRBD2. With 5 bases clipped from V and 1 base from J, the junction kept 4 bases outside the gene matches. This CDR3 region has 14 residues. The V gene's germline CDR1 is SGHRS and CDR2 YFSETQ. The CDR3 region has the DNA TGCGCCAGCAGTGCTAGCGGGGTTTCCTACGAGCAGTACTTC. Its protein is CASSASGVSYEQYF.

The CDR3 region has the DNA TGTGCCAGCAGTTACTCGAATGGTCAGCCCCAGCATTTT. Its translation: CASSYSNGQPQHF. The chain recombines TRBV6-2 or TRBV6-3 with TRBJ1-5; no clear D gene. Germline assignment: CDR1 MNHEY and CDR2 SVGEGT. Trimming took off 0 bases at V and 6 bases at J, with 6 bases between the two ends. This CDR3 contains 13 residues.

This clonotype has only one observation. Possible read error: a much larger clone is one base away. The V gene is TRBV29-1, the J gene TRBJ2-1; the D is unclear. From germline, CDR1 is SQVTM and CDR2 ANQGSEA. The CDR3 spans 13 residues. The CDR3 spells CSVQETNHKEQFF. CDR3 coding DNA: TGCAGCGTTCAGGAGACAAACCACAAGGAGCAGTTCTTC.

This clonotype appeared once. The CDR3 bases are TGTGCCAGCAGTTTACCCGGGGCCACCGGGGAGCTGTTTTTT. It translates to CASSLPGATGELFF. V gene TRBV6-5 combines with J gene TRBJ2-2; perhaps D is TRBD1 or TRBD2 (5 bases each). The germline V gene encodes CDR1 MNHEY and CDR2 SVGAGI. The CDR3 extends over 14 amino acids. V was trimmed by 4 bases and J by 4 bases, leaving 10 bases between them.